This T cell receptor beta chain comes out of a study of metastatic and nonmetastatic thyroid tumors. CDR1 and CDR2 (germline): MNHNS, SASEGT. V trimming: 2 bases; J trimming: 6 bases; junction bases outside the gene matches: 4. The CDR3 spans 14 residues. This clone was seen a few times. Thyroid surgery took place with no prior treatment in any patient. In the authors' workflow: A classifier for distant metastasis in papillary thyroid cancer was constructed using CDR3 differences observed across clinicopathological groups. TCRdb reassembled clones from the PCR reads with MiXCR. TCRdb, rather than the study authors, made the V and J calls. Among some 5,700 clones, 30% to 40% were seen once, and the ten largest hold around 38%.

The material sequenced was adjacent normal tissue. The sequence was collected from a male donor with papillary thyroid cancer or a benign thyroid nodule (not recorded which). Some clones in this sample may be carry-over from other donors' samples. The V gene is TRBV6-1, the J gene TRBJ2-1, with 7 bases matching TRBD2. CDR3 region: CASSEWAGVNEQFF. In DNA form, the CDR3 reads TGTGCCAGCAGTGAATGGGCGGGAGTCAATGAGCAGTTCTTC.